This is a list of T cell receptor beta chains from one sample in a study of siplizumab effects on memory and regulatory T cells. Generated by immunoSEQ multiplex PCR, the TCRdb table keeps only in-frame clones and is missing some. The sample contains 95,000 to 110,000 clones, about 94% of which appear only once. Sequenced: Tregs sorted from blood. These receptors were obtained from a human donor in good health. Each CDR3 is given without its conserved first and last residue. The order of the fields is J gene, D gene, V gene, CDR3 protein. A D gene is named only where the DNA matches it firmly.

J: TRBJ2-5
D: -
V: TRBV28
CDR3: ASSWGGRGTQY

J: TRBJ2-6
D: -
V: TRBV9
CDR3: ASSVVRGSGANVLT

J: TRBJ2-5
D: TRBD1
V: TRBV6-1
CDR3: ASRGQAETQY

J: TRBJ2-1
D: TRBD2
V: TRBV10-2
CDR3: ASRLAGSRYNEQF

J: TRBJ1-1
D: -
V: TRBV4-1
CDR3: ASSQVFSGFAEAF

J: TRBJ2-7
D: TRBD1
V: TRBV11-2
CDR3: ASSLGRQGIKQY

J: TRBJ1-4
D: -
V: TRBV19
CDR3: ASTILVYHNEKLF

J: TRBJ2-3
D: TRBD1
V: TRBV5-6
CDR3: ASSETKGANTDTQY

J: TRBJ2-7
D: TRBD2
V: TRBV2
CDR3: ASSVGLSYEQY

J: TRBJ1-1
D: -
V: TRBV20-1
CDR3: SAPLGAEAF

J: TRBJ2-3
D: -
V: TRBV11-2
CDR3: ASRPWGRTSTDTQY

J: TRBJ2-1
D: -
V: TRBV6-4
CDR3: ASSESRGEDNEQF

J: TRBJ1-2
D: TRBD1
V: TRBV10-3
CDR3: ASRDRAYYGYT

J: TRBJ1-2
D: -
V: TRBV11-2
CDR3: ASSLVSGFNYGYT

J: TRBJ2-5
D: TRBD1
V: TRBV10-3
CDR3: AIRGTAQETQY

J: TRBJ2-1
D: TRBD2
V: TRBV2
CDR3: ASTNRLADNEQF

J: TRBJ1-2
D: -
V: TRBV7-9
CDR3: ASSSTNYGYT

J: TRBJ1-2
D: -
V: TRBV29-1
CDR3: SVEQGLNGYT

J: TRBJ2-1
D: -
V: TRBV18
CDR3: ASSPPGSYADEQF

J: TRBJ2-7
D: -
V: TRBV19
CDR3: ASSISSYYEQY

J: TRBJ1-5
D: TRBD1
V: TRBV7-2
CDR3: ASSLGQGLRQPQH

J: TRBJ1-2
D: -
V: TRBV5-5
CDR3: ASSPSISRGNYGYT

J: TRBJ1-5
D: TRBD1
V: TRBV6-1
CDR3: ASSETGGQPQH

J: TRBJ1-1
D: TRBD1
V: TRBV5-1
CDR3: ASSPGQGVLGTEAF

J: TRBJ1-4
D: -
V: TRBV4-3
CDR3: ASSQGVRSGAEKLF

J: TRBJ1-1
D: -
V: TRBV18
CDR3: ASSPLPLWGSNTEAF

J: TRBJ2-7
D: -
V: TRBV4-2
CDR3: ASSLNARDSAYEQY

J: TRBJ2-7
D: -
V: TRBV11-2
CDR3: ASSLVGREQY

J: TRBJ1-1
D: -
V: TRBV19
CDR3: ASIGVAEAF

J: TRBJ1-1
D: -
V: TRBV5-1
CDR3: ASSLGRGTEAF

J: TRBJ1-4
D: -
V: TRBV5-6
CDR3: ASSLLADSNEKLF

J: TRBJ1-2
D: -
V: TRBV20-1
CDR3: SARDLWGYT

J: TRBJ1-5
D: TRBD1
V: TRBV6-1
CDR3: ASSEGGTGWNYGNQPQH

J: TRBJ2-5
D: TRBD1
V: TRBV7-9
CDR3: ASSPRTGGKETQY

J: TRBJ2-7
D: -
V: TRBV5-4
CDR3: ASSPGAQVPYEQY

J: TRBJ1-4
D: TRBD1
V: TRBV27
CDR3: ASSFRGDNEKLF

J: TRBJ1-1
D: -
V: TRBV2
CDR3: ASRRTTEAF

J: TRBJ2-7
D: TRBD2
V: TRBV9
CDR3: ASSVSGGNDEQY

J: TRBJ2-7
D: TRBD2
V: TRBV29-1
CDR3: SAPGGRGQY

J: TRBJ1-2
D: -
V: TRBV5-1
CDR3: ASSFKNPLGGSNYGYT

J: TRBJ1-1
D: TRBD1
V: TRBV2
CDR3: ASNRVQGMNTEAF

J: TRBJ2-7
D: -
V: TRBV10-3
CDR3: AIRGRSYEQY

J: TRBJ2-7
D: -
V: TRBV6-1
CDR3: ASSRGTVTYEQY

J: TRBJ1-1
D: TRBD1
V: TRBV18
CDR3: ASSPRKTGGATHTEAF

J: TRBJ1-1
D: -
V: TRBV19
CDR3: ASRGTGYTEAF

J: TRBJ2-7
D: -
V: TRBV6-5
CDR3: ASSYTDRAHEQY